The entry below gives a single TCR beta chain sequence along with its context. These data originate in a study of blood T cell repertoires in COVID-19. At the level of the study: From T cells, B-cell-depleted T cells, or PBMCs came the material, which was cDNA or gDNA.

Sequencing was performed with immunoSEQ multiplex PCR; in TCRdb, only in-frame clones are kept and a portion is missing. The sample yields approximately 260,000 clones, 70% to 90% seen once. V lost 1 base and J lost 4, with 8 bases in between. The germline V gene encodes CDR1 SGHRS and CDR2 YFSETQ. The CDR3 is made up of 14 amino acids. This chain links TRBV5-1 with TRBJ1-4; possibly TRBD1 for D (5 bases). The TCR comes from a woman aged 40 to 50 who had recovered from COVID-19. What was sequenced was peripheral blood. CDR3 protein: CASSLWGGNEKLFF. The CDR3 DNA sequence: TGCGCCAGCAGCTTGTGGGGGGGTAATGAAAAACTGTTTTTT.